The clone carrying this T cell receptor beta chain was detected many times. Its target is not known. The germline V gene encodes CDR1 DFQATT and CDR2 SNEGSKA (reference sequence). The length of the CDR3 is 16 residues. Unmatched junction bases numbered 5, after V lost 0 bases and J lost 3 bases. RNA transcripts yielded amplified TCR beta CDR3 regions. Researchers ran a first-round RT-PCR on the TCR CDR3 using the HTBI primer set. TCRdb redid the calling of the multiplex PCR reads with MiXCR, one entry per CDR3 protein. There are fewer than 110,000 distinct CDR3 sequences in the sample; roughly 44% occur only once, and 26% lies in the top ten. The data stem from a study of T cells in Graves' hyperthyroidism and ophthalmopathy. Findings and limits, study-wide: Ophthalmopathy and stable hyperthyroidism were separated by a 13 V-J model. Ophthalmopathy was predicted by the model a median of roughly 6.6 months ahead of onset.

The chain joins TRBV20-1 to TRBJ2-1, with TRBD2 matching 10 bases. Sequences were obtained from blood. The receptor's source is a man in his forties or fifties with Graves' hyperthyroidism. CDR3 sequence reads: CSARDSSGGRYNEQFF. CDR3 in DNA: TGCAGTGCTAGAGATTCTAGCGGGGGCCGCTACAATGAGCAGTTCTTC.